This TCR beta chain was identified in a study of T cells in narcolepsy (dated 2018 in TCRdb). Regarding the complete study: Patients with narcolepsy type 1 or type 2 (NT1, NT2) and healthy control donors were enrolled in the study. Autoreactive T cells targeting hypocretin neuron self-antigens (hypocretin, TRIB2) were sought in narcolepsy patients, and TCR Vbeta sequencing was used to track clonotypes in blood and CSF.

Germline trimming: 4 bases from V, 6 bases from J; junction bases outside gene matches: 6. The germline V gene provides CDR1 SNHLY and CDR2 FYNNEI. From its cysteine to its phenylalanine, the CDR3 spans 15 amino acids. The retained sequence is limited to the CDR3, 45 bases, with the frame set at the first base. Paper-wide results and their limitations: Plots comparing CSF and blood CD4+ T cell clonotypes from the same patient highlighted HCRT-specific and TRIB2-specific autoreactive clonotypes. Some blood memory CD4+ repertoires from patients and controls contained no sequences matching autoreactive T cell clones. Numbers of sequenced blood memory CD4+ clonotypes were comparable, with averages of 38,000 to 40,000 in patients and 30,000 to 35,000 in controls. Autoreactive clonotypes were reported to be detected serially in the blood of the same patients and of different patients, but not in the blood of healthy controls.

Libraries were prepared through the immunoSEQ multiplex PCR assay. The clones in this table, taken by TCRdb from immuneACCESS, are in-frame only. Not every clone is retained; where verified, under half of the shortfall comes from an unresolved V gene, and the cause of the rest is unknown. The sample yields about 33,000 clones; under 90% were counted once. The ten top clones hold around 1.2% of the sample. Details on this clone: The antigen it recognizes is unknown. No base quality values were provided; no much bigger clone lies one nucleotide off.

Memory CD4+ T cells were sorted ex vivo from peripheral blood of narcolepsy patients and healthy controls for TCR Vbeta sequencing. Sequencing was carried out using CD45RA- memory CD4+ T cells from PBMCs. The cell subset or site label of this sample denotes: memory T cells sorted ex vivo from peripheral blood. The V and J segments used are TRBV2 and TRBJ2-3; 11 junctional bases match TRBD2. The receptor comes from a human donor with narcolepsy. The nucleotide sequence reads TGTGCCAGCAGTGGGACTAGCGGGTCTAGGGATACGCAGTATTTT. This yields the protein CASSGTSGSRDTQYF.